Listed here are 26 T cell receptor beta chains from one sample, sequenced in a study of blood T cells in healthy people across ages. A second PCR, run for about 7 to 11 cycles, used a sample-barcoded 5' primer plus a J-beta primer mix. One entry per CDR3 protein, called by TCRdb with MiXCR from the 5' RACE reads. The sample yields over 950,000 distinct CDR3 sequences, roughly two fifths seen once. Sample: blood. These TCRs come from a man between 18 and 29 years old in good health.

The chain recombines TRBV11-2 with TRBJ1-4; possible D gene TRBD1, 6 bases. CDR1 is SGHAT and CDR2 is FQNNGV in the germline V gene. V dropped 5 bases and J dropped 0 bases, with 13 bases sitting between them. CDR3 length: 16 residues. CDR3 sequence (DNA): TGTGCCAGCAGCATAACAGGGACCTCAACTAATGAAAAACTGTTTTTT. Translated: CASSITGTSTNEKLFF.

This chain uses TRBV9 with TRBJ2-3; TRBD1 might be the D (6 bases). Per germline, CDR1 SGDLS and CDR2 YYNGEE. The CDR3 covers 16 residues. V lost 4 bases, J lost 2 bases, and 17 bases lay in between. The CDR3 sequence is CASSSIGWGHTDTQYF. CDR3 DNA: TGTGCCAGCAGCTCAATCGGTTGGGGGCACACAGATACGCAGTATTTT. Looking up the rest from reference TRBV9 and TRBJ2-3 gives the full variable domain: DSGVTQTPKHLITATGQRVTLRCSPRSGDLSVYWYQQSLDQGLQFLIQYYNGEERAKGNILERFSAQQFPDLHSELNLSSLELGDSALYFCASSSIGWGHTDTQYFGPGTRLTVL.

The V gene is TRBV25-1, the J gene TRBJ2-1; D assignment may be TRBD1 or TRBD2 (6 bases each). The CDR3 contains 16 residues. Germline V gene sequence: CDR1 MGHDK, CDR2 SYGVNS. V lost 4 bases and J lost 3, with 16 bases in between. This CDR3 reads CASSAWGDTIYNEQFF. For the CDR3, the DNA is TGTGCCAGCAGTGCGTGGGGGGACACTATCTACAATGAGCAGTTCTTC. Combining the CDR3 with reference TRBV25-1 and TRBJ2-1 gives the whole variable domain EADIYQTPRYLVIGTGKKITLECSQTMGHDKMYWYQQDPGMELHLIHYSYGVNSTEKGDLSSESTVSRIRTEHFPLTLESARPSHTSQYLCASSAWGDTIYNEQFFGPGTRLTVL.

This sequence joins TRBV4-3 and TRBJ2-2, with D possibly TRBD2 on 6 matching bases. The length of the CDR3 is 15 residues. The V end lost 1 base, the J end lost 6 bases, and 12 bases lay between the germline ends. Germline lookup yields CDR1 LGHNA and CDR2 YSLEER. The CDR3 sequence is CASSQVWGEAGELFF. The CDR3 DNA follows: TGCGCCAGCAGCCAAGTTTGGGGGGAGGCCGGGGAGCTGTTTTTT.

This clonotype was counted between two and nine times. This chain uses TRBV14 with TRBJ1-1; D not resolved. Trimming took off 1 base at V and 0 bases at J, with 9 bases between the two ends. Germline CDR1 is SGHDN and CDR2 is FVKESK. CDR3 length: 15 residues. CDR3 loop: CASSQVGRMNTEAFF. The CDR3 DNA reads as TGTGCCAGCAGCCAAGTAGGACGCATGAACACTGAAGCTTTCTTT.

J is TRBJ2-1 and V is TRBV18; D is ambiguous. V was shortened by 0 bases and J by 2 bases, with 11 bases between the two germline ends. This CDR3 is built from 16 residues. Germline loops: CDR1 KGHSH, CDR2 LQKENI. The CDR3: CASSPPGGATYNEQFF. The CDR3 DNA follows: TGTGCCAGCTCACCACCGGGCGGTGCTACCTACAATGAGCAGTTCTTC.

On this clonotype: A much larger clone differs by one base, so this may be a read error. The rearrangement uses TRBV20-1 and TRBJ1-1; no reliable D call. Trimming stripped 3 bases from V and 1 base from J, with 6 bases between. Germline loops: CDR1 DFQATT, CDR2 SNEGSKA (reference sequence). CDR3 length equals 12 residues. CDR3 loop: CSASSGNTEAFF. CDR3 coding DNA: TGCAGTGCTAGCTCAGGGAACACTGAAGCTTTCTTT.

A few counts support this clonotype. The genes are TRBV3-1 and TRBJ2-5, with D maybe TRBD1 (5 bases). V lost 4 bases and J lost 6, with 9 bases in between. This CDR3 comprises 12 residues. Germline loops: CDR1 LGHDT, CDR2 YNNKEL (reference sequence). CDR3 coding DNA: TGTGCCAGCAGCCCAGGGAAGAAGACCCAGTACTTC. It is translated as CASSPGKKTQYF.

The rearrangement links TRBV6-5 to TRBJ2-1; 9 nucleotides align to TRBD2. The V and J ends lost 4 bases and 1 base, in that order; junction bases with no gene match: 5. Germline CDR1 reads MNHEY; CDR2 reads SVGAGI. The CDR3 sequence is 16 residues long. The CDR3 is CASSFSLAGSYNEQFF. CDR3 DNA sequence: TGTGCCAGCAGTTTTTCTCTAGCGGGGTCCTACAATGAGCAGTTCTTC.

V gene TRBV25-1 combines with J gene TRBJ1-2; 10 positions agree with TRBD1. This CDR3 has 16 amino acids. Looked up from germline, CDR1 is MGHDK and CDR2 is SYGVNS. V was pared by 5 bases and J by 3 bases, with 9 bases of the junction left unmatched. The CDR3 is CASSPNPGTGDYGYTF. The DNA of the CDR3 is TGTGCCAGCAGTCCCAACCCCGGGACAGGGGACTATGGCTACACCTTC.

There are a few counts of this clonotype. The gene calls are TRBV9 and TRBJ2-1; D is unresolved. This CDR3 has 13 residues. Germline V gene lookup returns CDR1 SGDLS and CDR2 YYNGEE. Trimming took off 0 bases at V and 7 bases at J, with 8 bases between the two ends. The CDR3 DNA reads as TGTGCCAGCAGCGTAGAGAACCTTAATGAGCAGTTCTTC. Translating it yields CASSVENLNEQFF.

Only a few counts were recorded for this clonotype. The V and J genes are TRBV7-2 and TRBJ2-3; the D is unclear. The CDR3 is made up of 14 amino acids. The germline V gene has CDR1 SGHTA and CDR2 FQGNSA. V shed 5 bases and J shed 2 bases, with 11 bases lying between them. The CDR3 DNA reads as TGTGCCAGCAGCCGTACTCGGACCACAGATACGCAGTATTTT. As protein: CASSRTRTTDTQYF.

This clonotype was observed at least ten times. This chain connects TRBV6-2 or TRBV6-3 to TRBJ2-1; 11 bases map to TRBD2. This CDR3 contains 15 residues. Germline V gene lookup returns CDR1 MNHEY and CDR2 SVGEGT. J gave up 6 bases and V 7 bases, and 8 bases lay outside the gene matches. CDR3 bases: TGTGCCAGCACCAATGGACTAGCGGGTATCAATGAGCAGTTCTTC. Amino acids: CASTNGLAGINEQFF.

V and J are TRBV28 and TRBJ1-2; possible D gene TRBD1, 5 bases. The V gene lost 2 bases and the J gene lost 6 bases, with 13 bases spanning the gap. Per the germline V gene, CDR1 is MDHEN and CDR2 is SYDVKM. This CDR3 is 14 amino acids long. The CDR3 spells CASSLPGQGNGYTF. The DNA for the CDR3 is TGTGCCAGCAGTTTACCAGGCCAGGGAAATGGCTACACCTTC.

This clonotype was observed a handful of times. This chain joins TRBV25-1 and TRBJ1-2; a possible D gene is TRBD1 (5 bases). This CDR3 region has 13 residues. V was pared by 4 bases and J by 6 bases, with 12 bases between. Germline V gene sequence: CDR1 MGHDK, CDR2 SYGVNS. The CDR3 DNA reads TGTGCCAGCAGTGGATGGGGGGAAGATGGCTACACCTTC. Its protein is CASSGWGEDGYTF.

This clonotype was seen only a few times. The chain recombines TRBV20-1 with TRBJ1-5; D not certain. Germline CDR1 DFQATT, CDR2 SNEGSKA (reference sequence). CDR3 length equals 12 residues. Trimming left V 3 bases short and J 5 bases short, with 8 bases between. CDR3 nucleotide sequence: TGCAGTGCTAGTAGGTCGGATCAGCCCCAGCATTTT. This encodes CSASRSDQPQHF.

To note about this clonotype: Being one base from a much bigger clone, this may be a read error. The chain links TRBV29-1 to TRBJ2-7; 7 positions agree with TRBD2. Germline V gene sequence: CDR1 SQVTM, CDR2 ANQGSEA. The CDR3 has 13 residues. V gave up 8 bases and J gave up 7 bases; unmatched junction bases: 14. The CDR3 here is CSLARGRINEQYF. The CDR3, as DNA: TGCAGCCTTGCGCGGGGGAGGATAAATGAGCAGTACTTC.

This chain connects TRBV5-1 to TRBJ2-4, with a possible D match to TRBD1 (6 bases). The DNA end favors TRBJ2-7, so the J call may be wrong. This CDR3 spans 16 amino acids. From germline, CDR1 is SGHRS and CDR2 YFSETQ. Written as DNA, the CDR3 is TGCGCCAGCAGCCGAAATCCCGGACAGAGGGCTCACGAGCAGTACTTC. It encodes CASSRNPGQRAHEQYF.

This clonotype was observed a handful of times. The CDR3: CASSLTDSPVPYNEQYF. DNA for the CDR3: TGTGCCAGCAGCTTAACAGACTCCCCAGTCCCTTACAATGAGCAGTACTTC. The chain carries TRBV5-6 and TRBJ2-5; D gene ambiguous. V shed 2 bases and J shed 11 bases, with 28 bases lying between them. Germline loops: CDR1 SGHDT, CDR2 YYEEEE. The CDR3 contains 17 residues.

The table lists this clonotype with a few counts. The chain recombines TRBV4-1 with TRBJ1-1; D call uncertain. This CDR3 has 15 residues. The V end was cut by 0 bases, the J end by 1 base, with 9 bases between. Germline values: CDR1 MGHRA, CDR2 YSYEKL. CDR3 loop: CASSQDEKGNTEAFF. CDR3 nucleotides: TGCGCCAGCAGCCAAGATGAGAAAGGGAACACTGAAGCTTTCTTT.

Many counts were recorded for this clonotype. The chain has TRBV20-1 and TRBJ2-1; TRBD2 matches 11 bases. Germline CDR1 is DFQATT and CDR2 is SNEGSKA (reference sequence). The CDR3 consists of 19 residues. Unmatched junction bases numbered 17, after V lost 0 bases and J lost 7 bases. The CDR3 region is CSARDWGLAGGRELNEQFF. Written as DNA, the CDR3 is TGCAGTGCTAGAGATTGGGGGCTAGCGGGGGGCCGCGAACTTAATGAGCAGTTCTTC.

This clonotype was found a few times. The chain employs TRBV4-1 and TRBJ2-1; D is possibly TRBD2 (5 bases). The J call may be in error: the DNA end matches TRBJ2-7 better. The CDR3 runs 15 residues. Germline values: CDR1 MGHRA, CDR2 YSYEKL. CDR3 bases: TGCGCCAGCAGCCAAGCTTGGAGGAATAACAATGAGCAGTACTTC. Encoded protein: CASSQAWRNNNEQYF.

This clonotype was picked up many times. The chain uses TRBV6-2 or TRBV6-3 and TRBJ1-2, with D uncertain. Trimming took off 5 bases at V and 1 base at J, with 2 bases between the two ends. CDR3 size: 11 residues. In germline, CDR1 is MNHEY, CDR2 SVGEGT. This CDR3 is CASSDNYGYTF. The CDR3 DNA sequence: TGTGCCAGCAGTGATAACTATGGCTACACCTTC.

The sample holds a few counts of this clonotype. The chain combines TRBV6-2 or TRBV6-3 with TRBJ2-3, with TRBD2 matching 7 bases. This CDR3 contains 16 residues. The J segment lost 3 bases and the V segment lost 2 bases, leaving 8 bases of the junction unmatched. Germline V lookup: CDR1 MNHEY, CDR2 SVGEGT. CDR3 in DNA: TGTGCCAGCAGTTACCCCCCGGGGAGGGGAACAGATACGCAGTATTTT. Amino acids: CASSYPPGRGTDTQYF.

This clonotype was counted a few times. The chain has TRBV20-1 and TRBJ1-1, with D hard to call. V was pared by 3 bases and J by 6 bases, with 14 bases between. Per germline, CDR1 DFQATT and CDR2 SNEGSKA (reference sequence). The CDR3 consists of 13 residues. The CDR3 here is CSASVSQDAEAFF. For the CDR3, the DNA is TGCAGTGCTAGCGTTAGTCAGGACGCTGAAGCTTTCTTT.

This sequence joins TRBV5-6 and TRBJ2-1; the match to TRBD2 covers 14 bases. After removal of 0 bases from V and 9 bases from J, the junction contained 8 bases not matched to a gene. Germline CDR1 reads SGHDT; CDR2 reads YYEEEE. The CDR3 consists of 17 residues. Here the CDR3 reads CASSLVATSGGAFEQFF. The DNA of the CDR3 is TGTGCCAGCAGCTTGGTTGCGACTAGCGGGGGGGCCTTTGAGCAGTTCTTC.